The TCR beta chain described here comes from a study of cytomegalovirus exposure and HLA in healthy donors (dated by TCRdb to 2015 to 2018). Concerning the study at large: An earlier analysis of a few hundred of the donors reported approximately 280 Gb of sequence data and 95 million to 120 million unique TCR beta sequences obtained from about 200 million T cells. An early release that covered 500 to 800 HLA-typed donors contained approximately 300 gigabases of sequencing data and around 80 million unique TCR sequences. Among the roughly 390 genotyped donors, around 81% belonged to the genetic ancestry cluster associated with self-reported Caucasian donors. The study aimed to test whether cataloging public T cell receptors could reveal signatures of past pathogen exposure. The T cell repertoires of some 700 subjects were profiled by immunosequencing and related to cytomegalovirus serostatus. A separate validation cohort of some 130 different subjects was used in addition to the roughly 620-subject first cohort. To predict cytomegalovirus infection status, the study brought together high-throughput TCR immunosequencing, statistical association of individual TCRs with disease status, and machine learning. To study patterns of TCR occurrence, a later analysis re-analyzed previously published TCR beta repertoires from just over 650 donors and added high-resolution HLA genotyping. Rather than using new phenotypic data, the later analysis identified candidate immune exposures from TCR beta sequences and from how often those sequences occurred across donors. An earlier analysis of 587 of the donors applied high-throughput TCR beta sequencing to assess whether each TCR beta V gene segment acted as functional or pseudogenic. Donor age, sex, ethnicity and CMV serostatus were compiled together with the repertoire data. A later genetic analysis used genome-wide SNP genotypes for about 55% of the 666 donors, treating that subset as a discovery cohort. All discovery cohort repertoires had been generated using a single sequencing platform. HLA typing covered class I and class II loci at four-digit resolution. Typing coverage differed by locus: A, B, C, DRB1 and DQB1 were typed in about 620-640 donors, DQA1 in about 560, DPA1 in some 600, and DPB1 in 472. Four or five DR-DQ haplotypes were handled as single units for association and clustering because linkage in the cohort was strong. Among approximately 370 genotyped donors of the cohort, an average of about 240,000 unique TCR beta nucleotide sequences was sequenced per donor, of which 15% to 20% were non-productive.

Preparation of the library involved the immunoSEQ multiplex PCR assay. The multiplex PCR relied on a mix of 60 forward primers for TCR Vbeta segments and 13 reverse primers for TCR Jbeta segments. The CDR3 region of rearranged TCR beta genes was amplified from genomic DNA by a multiplex PCR assay. The Illumina HiSeq System was used to sequence the amplified TCR beta libraries as 87-base-pair reads. On the study's bioinformatics: Across the 500 to 750 repertoires, a later analysis counted around 80 million unique TCR beta chains, around 11 million of which were shared by at least two donors. To remove PCR and sequencing errors, raw reads were error-corrected and collapsed into unique sequences using a nearest-neighbor algorithm that merged closely related sequences. V, D and J gene segments were assigned by aligning CDR3 sequences to IMGT reference sequences. Each retained sequence needed at least a six-nucleotide match to both a V gene segment and a J gene segment. A rearrangement was called productive if the CDR3 had no stop codons and remained in frame with V and J, and every other rearrangement was called non-productive. CDR3 was defined according to IMGT convention as the region running from the second conserved V-encoded cysteine to the conserved J-encoded phenylalanine. Sequences without an unambiguous match to a single V gene segment were excluded from the earlier analysis of several hundred of the donors. An earlier analysis of a few hundred of the donors called V segments functional above 56.7% productive rearrangements and segregating when the between-donor standard deviation exceeded 5%. A statistical classification framework was built for diagnosing cytomegalovirus status from the catalog of TCR beta chain sequences. A later analysis assigned V and J genes by comparing TCR nucleotide sequences with IMGT/GENE-DB human TR gene sequences. The TCRdist pipeline was used in a later analysis to assign CDR3 sequences and most-parsimonious VDJ recombination scenarios. A later analysis defined each TCR beta chain by its CDR3 amino acid sequence plus V-gene family, and excluded reads lacking a unique V-gene family. As a way to deal with suspected cross-contamination and a sequencing artifact, a later analysis dropped over 550 nucleotide sequences that were highly shared and had low generation probability. In a later analysis, a clonal expansion index was calculated for each public chain from normalized within-repertoire ranks of inferred template counts. In a later analysis, generation probabilities were computed using a VDJ recombination model fitted to out-of-frame rearrangements, and the results were checked against IGoR. In a later analysis, hypergeometric tests were used to score TCR-TCR, TCR-HLA and TCR-CMV co-occurrence, with a repertoire-size bias correction applied to TCR pairs. To estimate false discovery rates, a later analysis permuted the HLA or CMV assignments 20 times. In a later analysis, co-occurring TCRs were grouped using DBSCAN, and TCRdist sequence similarity was added for clustering within HLA-allele-positive subsets. Repertoires with fewer than 30,000 or more than 120,000 public chains were left out of co-occurrence clustering, as were five repertoires with anomalous nucleotide sharing. This immuneACCESS table, as held by TCRdb, lists in-frame sequences with V and J called but not all clones. Of the missing ones, under half trace to an unresolved V gene in checked studies; the others have no known cause. Clone size and the V and J calls come from that table; the DNA yielded D and trimming. The sample table records roughly 100,000 clones; more than 75% of these occur just once. The top ten hold around 5.8% of the sample.

The cohort was made up of about 670 healthy bone marrow donors. All cohort members were sampled while nominally healthy, although unrecorded immune exposures were likely present. The donor tested CMV seropositive, placing the donor among the 250 to 350 seropositive members of the cohort. Each donor provided a peripheral blood sample, and peripheral blood mononuclear cells were used for TCR beta sequencing. Genomic DNA was extracted from the blood cell samples with the Qiagen DNeasy Blood Extraction Kit. What the work shows at the level of the full study, not this receptor alone: In the study, 150 to 200 TCR beta chains were listed as associated with cytomegalovirus. A further reported finding was that TCR beta sequences accurately predicted the HLA-A and HLA-B alleles for most subjects in the first cohort. According to the authors, the approach could potentially be generalized to other disease states and immunological phenotypes. In a later genetic analysis, a missense DCLRE1C variant was associated with V-gene and J-gene trimming of TCR beta chains, and the association was replicated in an independent cohort. Some IMGT-functional V segments, including TRBV6-2 and TRBV6-3, could not be distinguished by the 87-base-pair reads and were therefore excluded. According to a later analysis, parvovirus B19, influenza, CMV and Epstein-Barr virus appeared linked to several top co-occurrence clusters. Linkage disequilibrium might explain the correlated functional status among segregating V segments, but an unknown experimental factor could not be ruled out. Immune exposure information for the cohort was limited to CMV serostatus. Because some donors lacked HLA typing at each locus, the association tests relied only on the typed subset. When HLA alleles, especially DR and DQ, strongly co-occurred, attributing TCR associations to individual alleles was difficult. In a later analysis, TCR association rates were found to vary across HLA loci, with the most associated TCRs seen for DRB1 alleles and the fewest for HLA-C alleles. While some public TCRs were present in many individuals, most TCR sequences turned up only very rarely across donors. According to a later analysis, most CMV-associated TCR beta chains appeared to be HLA-restricted, and the HLA associations seemed to be driven largely by CMV exposure. A cluster of highly shared sequence variants was judged likely to be a technical artifact of the sequencing pipeline. The classifier was reported to diagnose cytomegalovirus status with high specificity and sensitivity in both the original cohort and the validation cohort. In a later analysis, HLA-associated TCR beta chains showed more clonal expansion and lower generation probabilities than non-associated chains that were equally common. Broadly in line with IMGT annotations, most TCR beta V segments showed up in productive rearrangements about 87% or about 30% of the time in an earlier analysis of around 600 of the donors. Compared with the roughly 670-donor mean, donors in an Asian-associated ancestry cluster had fewer N-insertions in productive TCRs, according to a later genetic analysis. Because counts were too low, 15 to 20 rarely observed V segments, including chromosome 9 orphons, were left out of the earlier analysis of some 600 of the donors. Specific HLA alleles were associated with over 15,000 TCR beta sequences at a false discovery rate of 0.05 in a later analysis. In vitro tests confirmed that a few of the cytomegalovirus-associated TCR beta chains recognize cytomegalovirus antigens. Roughly uniform sequencing depth across donors was assumed in presence/absence analyses, although this assumption may not hold. In this cohort, only TCR beta chains were sequenced, and detectable features were limited by the absence of alpha or paired-chain data.

Taken from cysteine to phenylalanine, the CDR3 has 18 residues. Only the CDR3 DNA is retained, 54 bases long and in frame from the first base. CDR1 MNHEY and CDR2 SMNVEV were looked up in the germline V gene (reference sequence). V has 6 bases trimmed and J has 4 bases trimmed; junction bases matching no gene number 16. This clone was found once. The target of this receptor is not known. No base quality values were provided; no much bigger clone lies one nucleotide off. The chain employs TRBV27 and TRBJ2-2, with 8 junctional bases fitting TRBD1. The sequenced material came from PBMCs. The source is a woman aged 45-60 years in good health and CMV-seropositive. The nucleotides are TGTGCCAGCAGCCGATTCGGGGCCGGGACAGGCGGCACCGGGGAGCTGTTTTTT. Its translation reads: CASSRFGAGTGGTGELFF.